Listed below are T cell receptor beta chains from one sample, sequenced in a study of blood T cell repertoires in COVID-19. Here immunoSEQ multiplex PCR was the method, and the copy in TCRdb shows in-frame clones only, minus some. The data hold fewer than 80,000 clones, with around nine tenths observed a single time. Sequencing was carried out using peripheral blood. Receptors were obtained from a man in his thirties or forties with acute or convalescent COVID-19. Each CDR3 is given with its conserved first and last residue.

cdr3_aa,v_call
CASSLTSSQETQYF,TRBV27
CASSSGGARDNSPLHF,TRBV27
CASSLRTGMQETQYF,TRBV5-1
CASSDLAPNEQFF,TRBV5-1
CASSRRGGRIQETQYF,TRBV7-2
CASSPRDYPREQYF,TRBV7-2
CASERENSYEQYF,TRBV28
CASSYGAGANYGYTF,TRBV6-5
CASSSGTGDNEQFF,TRBV7-9
CASSPPGSDTQYF,TRBV19
CASSLDSYSGNTIYF,TRBV2
CASSAGGADTQYF,TRBV9
CASRRHLQEAFF,TRBV21-1
CASSLEGHETSNQPQHF,TRBV5-6
CASSKQGAAANQPQHF,TRBV19
CASSQDTGSDETQYF,TRBV4-3
CASSLVRGPQETQYF,TRBV7-2
CASMRDWVGVRPEAFF,TRBV4-2
CASSLSTGGGLGQPQHF,TRBV28
CASIPDRALAEQYF,TRBV2
CAISTGQHIYYGYTF,TRBV10-3
CASSFTGSSGNTIYF,TRBV5-1
CASSLSRDEQYF,TRBV28
CASSRFPGLSTTNEQFF,TRBV7-6
CSVVRVNTEAFF,TRBV29-1
CASSQAGVSGNQPQHF,TRBV4-1
CASSQDLGQGDSPLHF,TRBV3-1/TRBV3-2
CASSSQGTSNQPQHF,TRBV7-2
CASSREDRGDTEAFF,TRBV7-9
CASSLSGDGYTF,TRBV5-1
CASSLRPGSGNEQFF,TRBV13
CASSLARGSPGTGELFF,TRBV5-1
CASSLLGGRDNEQFF,TRBV5-1
CSVQRRGGNSYEQYF,TRBV29-1
CASRPRTGLRELFF,TRBV2
CASSEQGTSYEQYF,TRBV2
CASTPPHTREETQYF,TRBV21-1